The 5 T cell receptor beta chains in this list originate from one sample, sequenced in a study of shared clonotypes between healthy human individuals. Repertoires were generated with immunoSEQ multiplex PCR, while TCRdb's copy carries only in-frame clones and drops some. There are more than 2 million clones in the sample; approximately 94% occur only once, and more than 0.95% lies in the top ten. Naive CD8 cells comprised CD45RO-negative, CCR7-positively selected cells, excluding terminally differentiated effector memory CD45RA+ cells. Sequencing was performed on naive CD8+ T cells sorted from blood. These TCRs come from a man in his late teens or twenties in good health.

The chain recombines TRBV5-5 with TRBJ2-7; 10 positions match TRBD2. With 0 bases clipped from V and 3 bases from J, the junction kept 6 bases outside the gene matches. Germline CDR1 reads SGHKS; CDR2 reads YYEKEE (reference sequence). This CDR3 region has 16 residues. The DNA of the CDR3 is TGTGCCAGCAGCTTGGGCCCAGCGGGAGGGGGCTACGAGCAGTACTTC. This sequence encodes CASSLGPAGGGYEQYF.

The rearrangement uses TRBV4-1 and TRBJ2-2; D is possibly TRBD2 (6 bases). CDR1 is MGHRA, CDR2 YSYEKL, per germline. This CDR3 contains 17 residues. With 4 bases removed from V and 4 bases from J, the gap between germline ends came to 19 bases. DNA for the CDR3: TGCGCCAGCAGCCTCGGGGGTTTTGGGTTGGGCACCGGGGAGCTGTTTTTT. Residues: CASSLGGFGLGTGELFF.

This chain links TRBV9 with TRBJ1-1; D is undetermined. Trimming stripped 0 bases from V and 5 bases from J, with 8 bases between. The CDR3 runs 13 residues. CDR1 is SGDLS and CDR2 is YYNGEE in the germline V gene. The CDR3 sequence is CASSVVVSTEAFF. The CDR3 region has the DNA TGTGCCAGCAGCGTAGTGGTCTCTACTGAAGCTTTCTTT.

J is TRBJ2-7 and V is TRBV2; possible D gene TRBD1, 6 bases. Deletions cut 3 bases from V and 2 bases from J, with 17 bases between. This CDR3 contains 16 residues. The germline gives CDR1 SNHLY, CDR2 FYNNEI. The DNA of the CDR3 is TGTGCCAGCAGTGAGTTGTACAGCAGGGGCACCTACGAGCAGTACTTC. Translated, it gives CASSELYSRGTYEQYF.

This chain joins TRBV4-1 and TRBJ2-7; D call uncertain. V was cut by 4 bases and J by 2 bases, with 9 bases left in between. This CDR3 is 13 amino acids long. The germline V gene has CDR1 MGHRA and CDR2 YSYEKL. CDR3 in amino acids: CASSLTQTYEQYF. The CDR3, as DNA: TGCGCCAGCAGCCTGACCCAAACCTACGAGCAGTACTTC.